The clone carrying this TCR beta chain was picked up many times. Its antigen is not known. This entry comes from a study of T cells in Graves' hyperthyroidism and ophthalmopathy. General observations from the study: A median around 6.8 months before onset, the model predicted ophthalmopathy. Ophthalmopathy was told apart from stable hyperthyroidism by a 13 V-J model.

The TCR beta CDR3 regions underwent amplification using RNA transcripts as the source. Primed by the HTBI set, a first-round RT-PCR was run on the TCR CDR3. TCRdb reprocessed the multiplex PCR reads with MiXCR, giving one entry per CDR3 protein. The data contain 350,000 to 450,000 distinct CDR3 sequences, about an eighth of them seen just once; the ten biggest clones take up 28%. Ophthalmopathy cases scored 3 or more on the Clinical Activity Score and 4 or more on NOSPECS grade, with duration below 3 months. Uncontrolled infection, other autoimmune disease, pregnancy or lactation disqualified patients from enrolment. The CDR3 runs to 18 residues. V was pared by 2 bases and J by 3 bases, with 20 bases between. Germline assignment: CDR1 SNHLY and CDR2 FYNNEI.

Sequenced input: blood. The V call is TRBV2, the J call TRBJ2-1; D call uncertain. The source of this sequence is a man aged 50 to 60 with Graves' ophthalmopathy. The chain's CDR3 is CASSEPRLGGTDYNEQFF. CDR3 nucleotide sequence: TGTGCCAGCAGTGAACCCCGTTTAGGTGGAACCGACTACAATGAGCAGTTCTTC. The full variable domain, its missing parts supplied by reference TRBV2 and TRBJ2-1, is EPEVTQTPSHQVTQMGQEVILRCVPISNHLYFYWYRQILGQKVEFLVSFYNNEISEKSEIFDDQFSVERPDGSNFTLKIRSTKLEDSAMYFCASSEPRLGGTDYNEQFFGPGTRLTVL.